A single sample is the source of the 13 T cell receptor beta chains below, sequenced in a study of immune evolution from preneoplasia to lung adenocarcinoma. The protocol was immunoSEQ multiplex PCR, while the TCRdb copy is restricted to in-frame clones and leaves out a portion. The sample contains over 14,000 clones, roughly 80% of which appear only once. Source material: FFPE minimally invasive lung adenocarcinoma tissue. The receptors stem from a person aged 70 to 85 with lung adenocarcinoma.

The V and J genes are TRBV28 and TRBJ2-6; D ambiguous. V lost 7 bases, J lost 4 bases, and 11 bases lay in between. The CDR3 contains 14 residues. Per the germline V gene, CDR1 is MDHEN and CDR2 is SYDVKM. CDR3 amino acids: CASIPQSGANVLTF. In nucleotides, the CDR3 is TGTGCCAGCATCCCGCAAAGCGGGGCCAACGTCCTGACTTTC.

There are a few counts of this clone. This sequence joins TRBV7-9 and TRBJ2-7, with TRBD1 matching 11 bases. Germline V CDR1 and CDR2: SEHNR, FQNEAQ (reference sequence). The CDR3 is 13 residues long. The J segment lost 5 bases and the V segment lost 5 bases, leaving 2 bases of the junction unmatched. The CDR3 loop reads CASSLDRGHEQYF. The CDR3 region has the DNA TGTGCCAGCAGCCTGGACAGGGGGCACGAGCAGTACTTC.

The CDR3 loop is CASSSTKTVNYEQYF. The CDR3 nucleotides read TGTGCCAGCAGTTCCACTAAGACGGTCAACTACGAGCAGTACTTC. The rearrangement links TRBV27 to TRBJ2-7, with unresolved D. V dropped 4 bases and J dropped 3 bases, with 16 bases sitting between them. CDR3 length: 15 amino acids. Germline assignment: CDR1 MNHEY and CDR2 SMNVEV (reference sequence).

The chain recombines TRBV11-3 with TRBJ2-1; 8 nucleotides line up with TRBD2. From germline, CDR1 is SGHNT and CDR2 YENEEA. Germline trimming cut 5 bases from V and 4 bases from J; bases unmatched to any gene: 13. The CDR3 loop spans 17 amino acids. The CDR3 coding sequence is TGTGCCAGCAGCCAACAAGCGGGGGAACGAGAATACAATGAGCAGTTCTTC. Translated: CASSQQAGEREYNEQFF. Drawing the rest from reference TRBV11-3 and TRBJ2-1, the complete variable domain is EAGVVQSPRYKIIEKKQPVAFWCNPISGHNTLYWYLQNLGQGPELLIRYENEEAVDDSQLPKDRFSAERLKGVDSTLKIQPAELGDSAVYLCASSQQAGEREYNEQFFGPGTRLTVL.

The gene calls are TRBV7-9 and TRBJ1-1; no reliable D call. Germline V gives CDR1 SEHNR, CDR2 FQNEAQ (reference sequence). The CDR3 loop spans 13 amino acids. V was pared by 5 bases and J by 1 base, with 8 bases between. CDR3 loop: CASSVSPNTEAFF. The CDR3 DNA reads TGTGCCAGCAGCGTAAGTCCGAACACTGAAGCTTTCTTT.

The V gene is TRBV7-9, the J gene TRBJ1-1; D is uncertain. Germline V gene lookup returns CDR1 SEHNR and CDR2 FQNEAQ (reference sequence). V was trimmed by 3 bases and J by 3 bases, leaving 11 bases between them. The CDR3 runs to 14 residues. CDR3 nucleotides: TGTGCCAGCAGCTTTCCGGGCGTAGACACTGAAGCTTTCTTT. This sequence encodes CASSFPGVDTEAFF.

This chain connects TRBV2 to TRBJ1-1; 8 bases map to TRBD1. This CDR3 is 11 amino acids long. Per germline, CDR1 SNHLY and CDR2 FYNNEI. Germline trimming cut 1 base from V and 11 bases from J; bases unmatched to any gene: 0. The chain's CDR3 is CASSEDRGAFF. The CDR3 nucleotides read TGTGCCAGCAGTGAAGACAGGGGGGCTTTCTTT.

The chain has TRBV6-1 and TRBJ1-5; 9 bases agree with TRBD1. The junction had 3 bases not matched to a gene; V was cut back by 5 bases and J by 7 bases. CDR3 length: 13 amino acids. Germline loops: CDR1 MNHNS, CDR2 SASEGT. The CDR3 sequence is CASSLTGGQPQHF. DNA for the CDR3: TGTGCCAGCAGTCTGACAGGGGGGCAGCCCCAGCATTTT.

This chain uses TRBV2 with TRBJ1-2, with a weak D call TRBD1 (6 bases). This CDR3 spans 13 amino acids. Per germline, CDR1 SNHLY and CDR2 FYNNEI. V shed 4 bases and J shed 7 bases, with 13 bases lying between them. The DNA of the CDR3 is TGTGCCAGCAGTGTATTACAGGGTGGTGGCTACACCTTC. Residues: CASSVLQGGGYTF.

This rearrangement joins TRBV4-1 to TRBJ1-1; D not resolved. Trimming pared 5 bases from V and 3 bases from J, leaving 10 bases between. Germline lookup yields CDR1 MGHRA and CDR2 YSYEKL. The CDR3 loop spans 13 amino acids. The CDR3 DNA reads TGCGCCAGCAGCGTAAGGCAGTACACTGAAGCTTTCTTT. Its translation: CASSVRQYTEAFF.

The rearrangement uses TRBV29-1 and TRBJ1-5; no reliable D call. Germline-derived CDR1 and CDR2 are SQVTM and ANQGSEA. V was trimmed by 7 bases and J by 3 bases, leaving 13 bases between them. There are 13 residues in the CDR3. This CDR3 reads CSARRDLNQPQHF. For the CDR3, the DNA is TGCAGCGCCCGCCGGGATCTCAATCAGCCCCAGCATTTT.

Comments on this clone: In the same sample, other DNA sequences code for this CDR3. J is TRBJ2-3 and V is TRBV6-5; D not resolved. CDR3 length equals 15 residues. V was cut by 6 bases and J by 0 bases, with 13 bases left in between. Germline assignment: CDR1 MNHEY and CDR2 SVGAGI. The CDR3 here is CASRRQGRSTDTQYF. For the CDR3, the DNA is TGTGCCAGCAGGAGACAAGGAAGGAGCACAGATACGCAGTATTTT.

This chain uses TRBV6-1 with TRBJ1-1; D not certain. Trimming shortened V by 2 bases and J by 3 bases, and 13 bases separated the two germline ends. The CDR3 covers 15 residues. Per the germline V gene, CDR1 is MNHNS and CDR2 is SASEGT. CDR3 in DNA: TGTGCCAGCAGTGAAAGTTATTCGTGGGACACTGAAGCTTTCTTT. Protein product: CASSESYSWDTEAFF.